This T cell receptor beta chain was recovered during a study of blood T cell repertoires in COVID-19. Overall study: PBMCs, B-cell-depleted T cells, or T cells provided the cDNA or gDNA that made up the material.

Method: immunoSEQ multiplex PCR; TCRdb's copy keeps in-frame clones and lacks some. The sample lists around 270,000 clones, approximately 86% occurring once. Trimming took 5 bases from V and 7 from J, leaving 12 bases between them. The germline V gene encodes CDR1 GTSNPN and CDR2 SVGIG (reference sequence). The CDR3 is 13 residues long. This clonotype was obtained from a man aged 25-40 years with active or convalescent COVID-19. V is TRBV30 and J is TRBJ1-6; possible D gene TRBD1, 5 bases. Material for sequencing was peripheral blood. The CDR3 protein is CAWVRGRNSPLHF. For the CDR3, the DNA is TGTGCCTGGGTCCGGGGGAGGAATTCACCCCTCCACTTT.